The 21 T cell receptor beta chains reported below all come from one sample, sequenced in a study of blood T cells in healthy people across ages. With a J-beta primer mix and a sample-barcoded 5' primer, a second PCR ran about 7 to 12 cycles. TCRdb reanalysed the 5' RACE reads using MiXCR and keeps one entry per CDR3 protein. The repertoire consists of some 730,000 distinct CDR3 sequences, with about 20% occurring once and the leading ten covering about 22%. Input material: blood. The source of these receptors is a man between 65 and 85 years old in good health.

V gene TRBV4-1 combines with J gene TRBJ2-5; 7 positions agree with TRBD2. Germline trimming cut 0 bases from V and 4 bases from J; bases unmatched to any gene: 8. Germline values: CDR1 MGHRA, CDR2 YSYEKL. CDR3 length equals 16 residues. The CDR3: CASSQDGDYTLETQYF. DNA for the CDR3: TGCGCCAGCAGCCAAGATGGGGACTATACCTTAGAGACCCAGTACTTC.

The CDR3 coding sequence is TGTGCCAGCAGTTTATTGGTGGGGCGCGGCGAAAAACTGTTTTTT. It encodes CASSLLVGRGEKLFF. This rearrangement joins TRBV27 to TRBJ1-4, with D maybe TRBD1 (5 bases). V gave up 1 base and J gave up 8 bases, with 14 bases separating them. The CDR3 length is 15 residues. The germline gives CDR1 MNHEY, CDR2 SMNVEV (reference sequence).

About this clonotype itself: Germline and junction disagree at one end, which may indicate a read error. The chain employs TRBV7-3 and TRBJ2-6; D is ambiguous. Germline CDR1 and CDR2: SGHTA and FQGTGA. The CDR3 contains 15 residues. For the CDR3, the DNA is TGTGCCAGCAGCTTGGTACTCTCTGTGGCCAGCGTCCTGACTTTC. Protein sequence: CASSLVLSVASVLTF.

This clonotype was seen more than once but under ten times. The V call is TRBV9, the J call TRBJ1-2; the D is unclear. CDR3 length: 12 residues. Deletions cut 0 bases from V and 8 bases from J, with 8 bases between. Germline-derived CDR1 and CDR2 are SGDLS and YYNGEE. The CDR3 nucleotides read TGTGCCAGCAGCGTAGGGTGGGGAGGCTACACCTTC. Encoded protein: CASSVGWGGYTF.

This clonotype was recorded a few times. The V call is TRBV20-1, the J call TRBJ1-1, with D possibly TRBD1 on 5 matching bases. The ends were cut back, 3 bases at V and 3 bases at J, with 11 bases in the middle. The CDR3 is 13 amino acids. CDR1 and CDR2 from the germline V gene are DFQATT and SNEGSKA (reference sequence). CDR3 bases: TGCAGTGCTAGCGACGCGGGGGACACTGAAGCTTTCTTT. Protein: CSASDAGDTEAFF.

This clonotype was counted at least ten times. This rearrangement joins TRBV20-1 to TRBJ1-1, with D unresolved. Germline assignment: CDR1 DFQATT and CDR2 SNEGSKA (reference sequence). The CDR3 spans 12 residues. V was pared by 3 bases and J by 1 base, with 6 bases between. DNA of the CDR3: TGCAGTGCTAGGCCCAGGAACACTGAAGCTTTCTTT. This codes for CSARPRNTEAFF.

V usage is TRBV27 and J usage is TRBJ2-6; D is ambiguous. The length of the CDR3 is 15 residues. CDR1 is MNHEY and CDR2 is SMNVEV in the germline V gene (reference sequence). V was trimmed by 3 bases and J by 6 bases, leaving 12 bases between them. CDR3 coding DNA: TGTGCCAGCAGTTTTGGTTCTATGGCGGCCAACGTCCTGACTTTC. Its translation: CASSFGSMAANVLTF. The full variable domain, its missing parts supplied by reference TRBV27 and TRBJ2-6, is EAQVTQNPRYLITVTGKKLTVTCSQNMNHEYMSWYRQDPGLGLRQIYYSMNVEVTDKGDVPEGYKVSRKEKRNFPLILESPSPNQTSLYFCASSFGSMAANVLTFGAGSRLTVL.

The genes are TRBV12-3 or TRBV12-4 and TRBJ2-1, with D perhaps TRBD2 (6 bases). The CDR3 has 12 residues. The V end lost 6 bases, the J end lost 7 bases, and 10 bases lay between the germline ends. CDR3 DNA: TGTGCCAGCAGCGGAGGGTGGAATGAGCAGTTCTTC. As protein: CASSGGWNEQFF.

The chain joins TRBV6-1 to TRBJ2-3, with TRBD2 as a possible D gene (6 bases). The V end lost 6 bases, the J end lost 0 bases, and 16 bases lay between the germline ends. CDR1 and CDR2 from the germline V gene are MNHNS and SASEGT. The length of the CDR3 is 16 residues. DNA of the CDR3: TGTGCCAGCAGGGCAGGGAGGAGGGCTAGCACAGATACGCAGTATTTT. Protein: CASRAGRRASTDTQYF.

In its sample, this clonotype was seen many times. This chain links TRBV7-2 with TRBJ2-1, with D uncertain. CDR1 is SGHTA, CDR2 FQGNSA, per germline. CDR3 size: 11 residues. Between the trimmed V and J ends, which lost 2 bases and 7 bases, there was a span of 3 bases. The CDR3 loop reads CASSLMNEQFF. CDR3 DNA sequence: TGTGCCAGCAGCTTAATGAATGAGCAGTTCTTC.

This clonotype has more than one count but fewer than ten. V is TRBV12-3 or TRBV12-4 and J is TRBJ2-1; 9 nucleotides align to TRBD2. The CDR3 has 16 amino acids. J gave up 3 bases and V 3 bases, and 6 bases lay outside the gene matches. In nucleotides, the CDR3 is TGTGCCAGCAGTTTCCAGGAACTAGCGGGCTACAATGAGCAGTTCTTC. Protein sequence: CASSFQELAGYNEQFF.

This clonotype was picked up one time. This may come from a read error, since a much larger clone is one base off. J is TRBJ1-1 and V is TRBV3-1; D unresolved. V was pared by 1 base and J by 1 base, with 4 bases between. In germline, CDR1 is LGHDT, CDR2 YNNKEL (reference sequence). This CDR3 has 13 residues. CDR3 region: CASSQVQNTEAFF. The DNA of the CDR3 is TGTGCCAGCAGCCAAGTCCAGAACACTGAAGCTTTCTTT.

This clonotype was found a few times. The rearrangement links TRBV20-1 to TRBJ2-1; D gene ambiguous. The CDR3 length is 17 residues. Germline CDR1 DFQATT, CDR2 SNEGSKA (reference sequence). With 1 base removed from V and 2 bases from J, the gap between germline ends came to 18 bases. The CDR3 DNA follows: TGCAGTGCTAGAGGAGAGTTAGACCCCTCACCCTACAATGAGCAGTTCTTC. Translated: CSARGELDPSPYNEQFF.

V is TRBV12-3 or TRBV12-4 and J is TRBJ2-1; perhaps TRBD2 as D (6 bases). The closer fit of TRBJ2-5 to the DNA end suggests the J call may be wrong. This CDR3 comprises 15 residues. The CDR3 DNA reads TGTGCCAGCAGTTTAGGCAGGAGGGGAAGGGAGACCCAGTACTTC. Translation: CASSLGRRGRETQYF.

This clonotype was seen a handful of times. The chain links TRBV3-1 to TRBJ2-5, with D perhaps given as TRBD1 or TRBD2 (6 bases each). The ends were cut back, 7 bases at V and 0 bases at J, with 21 bases in the middle. This CDR3 contains 17 residues. CDR1 is LGHDT, CDR2 YNNKEL, per germline (reference sequence). In DNA, the CDR3 is TGTGCCAGCAATATGCACCGGGGGCGCAGATACCAAGAGACCCAGTACTTC. Encoded protein: CASNMHRGRRYQETQYF.

The chain joins TRBV19 to TRBJ2-1; TRBD1 matches at 8 bases. Germline CDR1 reads LNHDA; CDR2 reads SQIVND (reference sequence). The CDR3 covers 15 residues. The trim removed 7 bases at V and 3 bases at J, leaving 8 bases unmatched. As DNA, the CDR3 is TGTGCCAGTAAGTTGGACAGGGACGACTACAATGAGCAGTTCTTC. It translates to CASKLDRDDYNEQFF. Full variable domain (rest looked up from reference TRBV19 and TRBJ2-1): DGGITQSPKYLFRKEGQNVTLSCEQNLNHDAMYWYRQDPGQGLRLIYYSQIVNDFQKGDIAEGYSVSREKKESFPLTVTSAQKNPTAFYLCASKLDRDDYNEQFFGPGTRLTVL.

This clonotype was found many times. V gene TRBV5-1 combines with J gene TRBJ2-3; D possibly corresponds to TRBD2 (7 bases). Trimming shortened V by 0 bases and J by 0 bases, and 11 bases separated the two germline ends. The CDR3 runs 16 residues. The V gene's germline CDR1 is SGHRS and CDR2 YFSETQ. CDR3: CASSLGGGTSTDTQYF. In DNA form, the CDR3 reads TGCGCCAGCAGCTTGGGCGGGGGCACTAGCACAGATACGCAGTATTTT.

Concerning this clonotype itself: No DNA is shown, since the ends of the CDR3 on it are uncertain; the CDR3 is the one TCRdb lists. The chain couples TRBV3-1 to TRBJ1-1; the table gives TRBD1 as D, unverified against the DNA. The CDR3 has 17 amino acids, counting both end residues. Germline V gene sequence: CDR1 LGHDT, CDR2 YNNKEL (reference sequence). Here the CDR3 reads CASSSSTVGRGNTEACF.

This clonotype was counted a few times. The chain joins TRBV20-1 to TRBJ1-2, with 8 bases that match TRBD1. CDR3 length: 13 residues. After removal of 8 bases from V and 2 bases from J, the junction contained 7 bases not matched to a gene. CDR1 DFQATT and CDR2 SNEGSKA come from the germline V gene (reference sequence). CDR3 nucleotides: TGCAGTCCAACAGGGGGGCTAAACTATGGCTACACCTTC. Translation gives CSPTGGLNYGYTF.

The chain carries TRBV5-1 and TRBJ1-2; D is uncertain. V lost 2 bases, J lost 0 bases, and 8 bases lay in between. The CDR3 extends over 14 amino acids. Germline CDR1 is SGHRS and CDR2 is YFSETQ. Written as DNA, the CDR3 is TGCGCCAGCAGCTTACTGGAGCCTAACTATGGCTACACCTTC. Protein: CASSLLEPNYGYTF.

This clonotype was recorded many times. The chain is built from TRBV7-9 and TRBJ2-5; maybe TRBD1 (6 bases). Germline assignment: CDR1 SEHNR and CDR2 FQNEAQ (reference sequence). V lost 6 bases to trimming and J lost 2 bases, with 13 bases between them. The CDR3 extends over 14 amino acids. This CDR3 is CASSRVRGQETQYF. The DNA of the CDR3 is TGTGCCAGCAGTCGAGTCAGGGGTCAAGAGACCCAGTACTTC. Full variable domain (remainder filled in from reference TRBV7-9 and TRBJ2-5): DTGVSQNPRHKITKRGQNVTFRCDPISEHNRLYWYRQTLGQGPEFLTYFQNEAQLEKSRLLSDRFSAERPKGSFSTLEIQRTEQGDSAMYLCASSRVRGQETQYFGPGTRLLVL.